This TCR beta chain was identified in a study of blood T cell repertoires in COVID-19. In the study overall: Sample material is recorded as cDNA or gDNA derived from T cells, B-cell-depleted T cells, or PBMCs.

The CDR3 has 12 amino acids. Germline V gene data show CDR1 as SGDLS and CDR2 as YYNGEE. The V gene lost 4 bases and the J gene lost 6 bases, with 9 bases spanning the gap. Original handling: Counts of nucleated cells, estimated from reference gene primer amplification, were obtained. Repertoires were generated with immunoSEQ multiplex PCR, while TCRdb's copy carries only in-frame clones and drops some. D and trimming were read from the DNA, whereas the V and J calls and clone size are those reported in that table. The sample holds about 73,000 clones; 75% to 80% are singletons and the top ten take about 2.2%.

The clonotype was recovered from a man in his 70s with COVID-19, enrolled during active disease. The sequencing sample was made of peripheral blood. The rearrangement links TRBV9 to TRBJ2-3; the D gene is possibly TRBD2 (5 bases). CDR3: CASSPRTDTQYF. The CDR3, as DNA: TGTGCCAGCAGCCCCCGGACTGATACGCAGTATTTT.